One sample yielded the 27 T cell receptor beta chains listed below, sequenced in a study of blood T cell repertoires in COVID-19. Sequencing used immunoSEQ multiplex PCR; TCRdb keeps in-frame clones, though not all of them. The sample consists of about 150,000 clones, approximately 86% of them appearing once. Sequencing used peripheral blood. The receptors derive from a man aged 50-59 years with active or convalescent COVID-19.

V and J are TRBV18 and TRBJ1-5; D uncertain. The germline gives CDR1 KGHSH, CDR2 LQKENI. The CDR3 covers 16 residues. V was cut by 0 bases and J by 2 bases, with 11 bases left in between. The CDR3 nucleotides read TGTGCCAGCTCACCACCGGGAGGGCGCGGCAATCAGCCCCAGCATTTT. Amino acids: CASSPPGGRGNQPQHF.

The chain couples TRBV2 to TRBJ2-7; 8 positions match TRBD2. The CDR3 has 13 residues. V shed 7 bases and J 7 bases; nucleotides not matched to a gene: 9. Germline loops: CDR1 SNHLY, CDR2 FYNNEI. The CDR3 DNA follows: TGTGCCAGCAATCCCGGGGGGGCTTATGAGCAGTACTTC. This sequence encodes CASNPGGAYEQYF.

The chain uses TRBV7-2 and TRBJ2-3; 7 bases line up with TRBD2. Germline loops: CDR1 SGHTA, CDR2 FQGNSA. The CDR3 is made up of 17 amino acids. Unmatched junction bases numbered 10, after V lost 4 bases and J lost 0 bases. The CDR3 DNA is TGTGCCAGCAGCTCGTCCCTAGCGGAGGCTAGCACAGATACGCAGTATTTT. Protein product: CASSSSLAEASTDTQYF. Full variable domain (remainder filled in from reference TRBV7-2 and TRBJ2-3): GAGVSQSPSNKVTEKGKDVELRCDPISGHTALYWYRQSLGQGLEFLIYFQGNSAPDKSGLPSDRFSAERTGGSVSTLTIQRTQQEDSAVYLCASSSSLAEASTDTQYFGPGTRLTVL.

The chain joins TRBV30 to TRBJ1-3; D ambiguous. The CDR3 has 12 residues. Germline-derived CDR1 and CDR2 are GTSNPN and SVGIG (reference sequence). V lost 8 bases to trimming and J lost 0 bases, with 8 bases between them. The CDR3 spells CAIQSSGNTIYF. DNA of the CDR3: TGTGCCATACAGAGCTCTGGAAACACCATATATTTT.

This clone was seen once. This sequence joins TRBV5-4 and TRBJ2-1; a weak D match, TRBD2 (5 bases). From germline, CDR1 is SGHNT and CDR2 YYREEE (reference sequence). CDR3 length: 13 amino acids. The V end lost 7 bases, the J end lost 10 bases, and 18 bases lay between the germline ends. The CDR3 reads CASWRAPSGEQFF. The CDR3 DNA is TGTGCCAGCTGGCGGGCCCCGTCGGGAGAGCAGTTCTTC.

The rearrangement links TRBV6-5 to TRBJ1-2; D might be TRBD1 (5 bases). The CDR3 has 13 amino acids. V was shortened by 6 bases and J by 1 base, with 9 bases between the two germline ends. Germline V gives CDR1 MNHEY, CDR2 SVGAGI. This CDR3 is CASRRGNNYGYTF. The CDR3 nucleotides are TGTGCCAGCAGAAGGGGAAATAACTATGGCTACACCTTC.

The J gene is TRBJ2-1, the V gene TRBV28; tentatively, D is TRBD1 (5 bases). V lost 6 bases and J 8 bases, leaving 11 bases between the germline ends. Germline CDR1 MDHEN, CDR2 SYDVKM. CDR3 length equals 12 residues. This CDR3 reads CASRRDSHEQFF. Written as DNA, the CDR3 is TGTGCCAGCAGGAGAGACAGTCATGAGCAGTTCTTC.

The chain uses TRBV28 and TRBJ1-5; D gene ambiguous. This CDR3 has 12 amino acids. CDR1 is MDHEN, CDR2 SYDVKM, per germline. Deletions cut 5 bases from V and 7 bases from J, with 9 bases between. The CDR3 sequence is CASSERNQPQHF. The CDR3 DNA reads as TGTGCCAGCAGTGAGCGAAACCAGCCCCAGCATTTT.

V usage is TRBV5-1 and J usage is TRBJ1-1, with TRBD1 as a possible D gene (6 bases). V shed 7 bases and J shed 5 bases, with 18 bases lying between them. The CDR3 loop spans 14 amino acids. Germline CDR1 reads SGHRS; CDR2 reads YFSETQ. CDR3 loop: CASGPGGLGTEAFF. The CDR3 coding sequence is TGCGCCAGCGGACCCGGGGGGCTAGGGACTGAAGCTTTCTTT.

V and J are TRBV5-1 and TRBJ1-1; D might be TRBD1 (6 bases). CDR1 is SGHRS, CDR2 YFSETQ, per germline. CDR3 length equals 14 residues. Trimming removed 4 bases at V and 5 bases at J, with 15 bases between. The CDR3 DNA sequence: TGCGCCAGCAGCCCCCGGACAAGGGGGACTGAAGCTTTCTTT. This gives the protein CASSPRTRGTEAFF.

The chain joins TRBV3-1 (or the pseudogene TRBV3-2) to TRBJ2-3; no clear D. The CDR3 extends over 13 amino acids. Trimming took off 1 base at V and 5 bases at J, with 7 bases between the two ends. Germline CDR1 and CDR2: LGHDT and YNNKEL (reference sequence). The CDR3 is CASSQVSLDTQYF. The CDR3 DNA follows: TGTGCCAGCAGCCAAGTATCCCTAGATACGCAGTATTTT.

This chain joins TRBV3-1 (or the pseudogene TRBV3-2) and TRBJ1-5; D gene uncertain. Germline CDR1 is LGHDT and CDR2 is YNNKEL (reference sequence). Trimming removed 2 bases at V and 3 bases at J, with 11 bases between. The CDR3 extends over 15 amino acids. For the CDR3, the DNA is TGTGCCAGCAGCCAATCAGTGGGCTCCAATCAGCCCCAGCATTTT. Translating it yields CASSQSVGSNQPQHF.

The V call is TRBV10-2, the J call TRBJ2-1, with a possible D match to TRBD1 (6 bases). The V gene lost 7 bases and the J gene lost 0 bases, with 19 bases spanning the gap. CDR1 is WSHSY, CDR2 SAAADI, per germline. The CDR3 is 17 amino acids. The CDR3 reads CASTPADTGFSYNEQFF. CDR3 bases: TGCGCCAGCACTCCCGCCGATACAGGGTTCTCCTACAATGAGCAGTTCTTC.

The gene calls are TRBV24-1 and TRBJ1-2; 7 bases are a match to TRBD1. The CDR3 contains 15 residues. V lost 4 bases to trimming and J lost 2 bases; unmatched junction nucleotides: 6. Germline V gene data show CDR1 as KGHDR and CDR2 as SFDVKD. The CDR3 nucleotides are TGTGCCACCAGTGACCCGACAGGGAAGAACTATGGCTACACCTTC. Translation gives CATSDPTGKNYGYTF.

The chain joins TRBV19 to TRBJ2-7; maybe TRBD2 (6 bases). Germline V lookup: CDR1 LNHDA, CDR2 SQIVND (reference sequence). Trimming left V 4 bases short and J 7 bases short, with 14 bases between. This CDR3 region has 13 residues. CDR3 sequence (DNA): TGTGCCAGTAGTACCCGGGACTCTGGGGAGCAGTACTTC. Amino acids: CASSTRDSGEQYF.

The chain employs TRBV6-4 and TRBJ2-2; 13 bases agree with TRBD2. There are 15 residues in the CDR3. Trimming cost V 4 bases and J 7 bases; bases outside gene matches: 3. In germline, CDR1 is MRHNA, CDR2 SNTAGT. The CDR3 here is CASSGTSGGRGELFF. The CDR3 bases are TGTGCCAGCAGTGGGACTAGCGGGGGACGCGGGGAGCTGTTTTTT.

V usage is TRBV7-9 and J usage is TRBJ1-4, with 9 bases aligning to TRBD1. The CDR3 has 14 residues. J was trimmed by 8 bases and V by 5 bases; bases with no gene match: 6. Germline lookup yields CDR1 SEHNR and CDR2 FQNEAQ (reference sequence). In DNA, the CDR3 is TGTGCCAGCAGCAACAGGGGGCTAAGCGAAAAACTGTTTTTT. It yields the protein CASSNRGLSEKLFF.

CDR3 loop: CASRIAGVGTQYF. CDR3 DNA sequence: TGTGCCAGCAGGATAGCGGGAGTGGGGACCCAGTACTTC. The J gene is TRBJ2-5, the V gene TRBV6-6; TRBD2 aligns across 9 bases. With V trimmed by 6 bases and J by 7 bases, 6 bases remained unmatched. Germline V gene data show CDR1 as MNHNY and CDR2 as SVGAGI (reference sequence). This CDR3 is 13 amino acids long.

The rearrangement uses TRBV7-8 and TRBJ1-1; TRBD1 agrees at 9 bases. V was clipped by 5 bases and J by 7 bases; unmatched bases: 11. CDR3 length: 15 amino acids. Germline V gene sequence: CDR1 SGHVS, CDR2 FQNEAQ. The CDR3 sequence: CASSGWDRAGNEAFF. CDR3 nucleotide sequence: TGTGCCAGCAGCGGGTGGGACAGGGCGGGTAATGAAGCTTTCTTT.

This clone occurred once. V usage is TRBV4-1 and J usage is TRBJ1-1; TRBD1 agrees at 8 bases. The CDR3 runs 14 residues. Germline loops: CDR1 MGHRA, CDR2 YSYEKL. V trimming: 1 base; J trimming: 5 bases; junction bases outside the gene matches: 3. The DNA for the CDR3 is TGCGCCAGCAGCCAAGGACAGGGGTGGACTGAAGCTTTCTTT. Translation gives CASSQGQGWTEAFF.

V usage is TRBV5-1 and J usage is TRBJ2-3, with 7 nucleotides matching TRBD2. Germline V gives CDR1 SGHRS, CDR2 YFSETQ. The ends lost 7 bases at V and 2 bases at J; junction bases unmatched: 10. CDR3 length: 15 residues. The CDR3 here is CASSQPAGATDTQYF. CDR3 in DNA: TGCGCCAGCTCCCAACCCGCGGGAGCCACAGATACGCAGTATTTT.

This chain links TRBV24-1 with TRBJ2-3; no firm D call. V was clipped by 4 bases and J by 2 bases, with 9 bases between them. The CDR3 extends over 14 amino acids. Per the germline V gene, CDR1 is KGHDR and CDR2 is SFDVKD. The CDR3 is CATSDPHPTDTQYF. The CDR3 DNA sequence: TGTGCCACCAGTGACCCACACCCCACAGATACGCAGTATTTT.

The V call is TRBV2, the J call TRBJ2-7; 12 nucleotides agree with TRBD2. The CDR3 extends over 14 amino acids. Germline CDR1 is SNHLY and CDR2 is FYNNEI. The V gene end was trimmed by 7 bases and the J gene end by 2 bases; junction bases not matched to a gene: 3. CDR3 in amino acids: CASTGLAGPYEQYF. CDR3 nucleotides: TGTGCCAGCACCGGACTAGCGGGGCCCTACGAGCAGTACTTC.

V gene TRBV4-2 combines with J gene TRBJ2-1; 7 nucleotides align to TRBD1. With 2 bases clipped from V and 8 bases from J, the junction kept 6 bases outside the gene matches. CDR1 and CDR2 (germline): LGHNA, YNFKEQ. The CDR3 covers 14 residues. The CDR3: CASSQNPTGDEQFF. The CDR3 coding sequence is TGTGCCAGCAGCCAAAATCCCACAGGGGATGAGCAGTTCTTC.

The chain carries TRBV10-3 and TRBJ2-1; 9 bases fit TRBD2. This CDR3 contains 16 residues. CDR1 is ENHRY and CDR2 is SYGVKD in the germline V gene. V shed 10 bases and J 1 base; nucleotides not matched to a gene: 11. The DNA for the CDR3 is TGTGCCACCTTCCAGGCTAGCGGGGTATCCTACAATGAGCAGTTCTTC. It specifies CATFQASGVSYNEQFF.

This rearrangement joins TRBV7-2 to TRBJ1-1; no clear D. Germline V gene lookup returns CDR1 SGHTA and CDR2 FQGNSA. V was pared by 5 bases and J by 0 bases, with 16 bases between. The CDR3 extends over 16 amino acids. The CDR3 DNA is TGTGCCAGCAGCGACTCGTCCAGTCGGTTGAACACTGAAGCTTTCTTT. Translation gives CASSDSSSRLNTEAFF.

The genes are TRBV6-4 and TRBJ1-3; 9 bases are a match to TRBD1. The junction had 8 bases not matched to a gene; V was cut back by 4 bases and J by 4 bases. CDR1 and CDR2 from the germline V gene are MRHNA and SNTAGT. The CDR3 contains 16 residues. The CDR3 nucleotides read TGTGCCAGCAGTGGTGGGGGACAGGGCCCGGGAAACACCATATATTTT. Protein: CASSGGGQGPGNTIYF.